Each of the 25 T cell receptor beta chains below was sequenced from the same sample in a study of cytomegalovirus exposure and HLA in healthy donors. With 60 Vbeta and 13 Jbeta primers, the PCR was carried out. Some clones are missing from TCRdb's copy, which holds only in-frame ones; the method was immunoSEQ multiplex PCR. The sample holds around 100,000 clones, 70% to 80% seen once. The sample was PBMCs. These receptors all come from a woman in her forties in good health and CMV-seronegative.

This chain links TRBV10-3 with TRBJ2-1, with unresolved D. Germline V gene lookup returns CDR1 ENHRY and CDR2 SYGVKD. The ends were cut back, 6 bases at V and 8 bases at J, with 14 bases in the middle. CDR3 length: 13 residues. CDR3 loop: CAIRTPDRDEQFF. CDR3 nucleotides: TGTGCCATCAGAACCCCAGATCGGGATGAGCAGTTCTTC.

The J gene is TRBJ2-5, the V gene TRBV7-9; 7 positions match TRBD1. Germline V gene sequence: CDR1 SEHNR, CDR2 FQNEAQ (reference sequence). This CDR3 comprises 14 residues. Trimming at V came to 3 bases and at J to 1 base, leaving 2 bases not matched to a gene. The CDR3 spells CASSFNRGQETQYF. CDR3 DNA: TGTGCCAGCAGCTTTAACAGGGGCCAAGAGACCCAGTACTTC. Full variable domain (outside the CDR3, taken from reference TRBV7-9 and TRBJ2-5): DTGVSQNPRHKITKRGQNVTFRCDPISEHNRLYWYRQTLGQGPEFLTYFQNEAQLEKSRLLSDRFSAERPKGSFSTLEIQRTEQGDSAMYLCASSFNRGQETQYFGPGTRLLVL.

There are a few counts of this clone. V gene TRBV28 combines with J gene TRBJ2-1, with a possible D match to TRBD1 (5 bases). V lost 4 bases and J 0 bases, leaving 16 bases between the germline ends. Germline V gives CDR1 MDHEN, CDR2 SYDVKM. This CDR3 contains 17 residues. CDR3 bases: TGTGCCAGCAGTTCCCCTTGGGGCCAAAGCTCCTACAATGAGCAGTTCTTC. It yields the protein CASSSPWGQSSYNEQFF. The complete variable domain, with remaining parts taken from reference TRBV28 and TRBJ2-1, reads DVKVTQSSRYLVKRTGEKVFLECVQDMDHENMFWYRQDPGLGLRLIYFSYDVKMKEKGDIPEGYSVSREKKERFSLILESASTNQTSMYLCASSSPWGQSSYNEQFFGPGTRLTVL.

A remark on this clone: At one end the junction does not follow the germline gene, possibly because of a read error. The CDR3, as DNA: TGTTCCAGCAGTCCCCTAGGGGACAGGGGTGACTATGGCTACACCTTC. Amino acid sequence: CSSSPLGDRGDYGYTF. The V and J genes are TRBV7-9 and TRBJ1-2; TRBD1 aligns across 10 bases. The CDR3 covers 16 residues. CDR1 is SEHNR, CDR2 FQNEAQ, per germline (reference sequence).

The CDR3 spells CASSSFGEQYF. CDR3 sequence (DNA): TGTGCCAGCAGCTCCTTCGGTGAGCAGTACTTC. This chain uses TRBV5-8 with TRBJ2-7; D call uncertain. Germline assignment: CDR1 SGHTS and CDR2 YDEGEE. The ends were cut back, 3 bases at V and 7 bases at J, with 8 bases in the middle. The CDR3 loop spans 11 amino acids.

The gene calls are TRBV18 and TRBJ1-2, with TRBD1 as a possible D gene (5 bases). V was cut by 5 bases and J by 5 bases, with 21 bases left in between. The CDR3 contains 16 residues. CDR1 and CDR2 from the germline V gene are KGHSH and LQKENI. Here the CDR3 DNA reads TGTGCCAGCTCATCCCTGCCCGGACCTTCAGGGTATGGCTACACCTTC. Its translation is CASSSLPGPSGYGYTF. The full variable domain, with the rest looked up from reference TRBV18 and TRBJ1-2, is NAGVMQNPRHLVRRRGQEARLRCSPMKGHSHVYWYRQLPEEGLKFMVYLQKENIIDESGMPKERFSAEFPKEGPSILRIQQVVRGDSAAYFCASSSLPGPSGYGYTFGSGTRLTVV.

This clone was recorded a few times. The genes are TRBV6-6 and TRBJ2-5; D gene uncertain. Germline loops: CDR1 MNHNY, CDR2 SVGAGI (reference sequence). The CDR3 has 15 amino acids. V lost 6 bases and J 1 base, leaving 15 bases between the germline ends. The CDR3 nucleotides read TGTGCCAGCAGCAACCCCCTCGACTTCCAAGAGACCCAGTACTTC. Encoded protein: CASSNPLDFQETQYF.

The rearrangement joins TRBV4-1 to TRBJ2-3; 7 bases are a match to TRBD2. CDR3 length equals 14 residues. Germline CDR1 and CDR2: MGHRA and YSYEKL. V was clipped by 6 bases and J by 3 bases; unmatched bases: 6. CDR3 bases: TGCGCCAGCAGGGCATCGGGGGGAACAGATACGCAGTATTTT. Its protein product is CASRASGGTDTQYF.

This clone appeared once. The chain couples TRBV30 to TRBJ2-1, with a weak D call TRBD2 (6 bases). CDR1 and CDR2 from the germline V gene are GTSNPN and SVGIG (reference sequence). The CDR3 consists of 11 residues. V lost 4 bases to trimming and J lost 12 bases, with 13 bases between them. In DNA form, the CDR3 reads TGTGCCTGGAATGGGAGGACGGGGCAGTTCTTC. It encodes CAWNGRTGQFF. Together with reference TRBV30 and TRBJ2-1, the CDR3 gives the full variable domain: SQTIHQWPATLVQPVGSPLSLECTVEGTSNPNLYWYRQAAGRGLQLLFYSVGIGQISSEVPQNLSASRPQDRQFILSSKKLLLSDSGFYLCAWNGRTGQFFGPGTRLTVL.

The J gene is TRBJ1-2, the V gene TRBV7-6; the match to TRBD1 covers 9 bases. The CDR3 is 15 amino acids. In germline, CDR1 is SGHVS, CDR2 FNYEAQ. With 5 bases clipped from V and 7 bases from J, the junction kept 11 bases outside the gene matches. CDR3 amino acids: CASSTIQGAVSGYTF. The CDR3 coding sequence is TGTGCCAGCAGCACAATACAGGGGGCGGTCTCTGGCTACACCTTC.

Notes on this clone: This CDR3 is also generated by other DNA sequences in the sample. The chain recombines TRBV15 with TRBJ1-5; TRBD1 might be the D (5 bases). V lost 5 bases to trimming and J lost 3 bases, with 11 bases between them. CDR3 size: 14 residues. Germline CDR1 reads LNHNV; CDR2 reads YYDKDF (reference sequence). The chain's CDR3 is CATSARGSNQPQHF. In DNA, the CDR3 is TGTGCCACCAGCGCTCGGGGGTCCAATCAGCCCCAGCATTTT.

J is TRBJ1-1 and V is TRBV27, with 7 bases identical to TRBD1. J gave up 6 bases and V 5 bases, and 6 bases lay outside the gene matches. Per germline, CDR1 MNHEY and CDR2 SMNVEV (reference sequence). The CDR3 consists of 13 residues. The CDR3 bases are TGTGCCAGCAGTACCCTACAGGGGCCTGAAGCTTTCTTT. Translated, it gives CASSTLQGPEAFF.

CDR3 DNA sequence: TGTGCCAGCACGCTCGGGAGGGGAACGAAATATTTGGGCTACACCTTC. Protein: CASTLGRGTKYLGYTF. This sequence joins TRBV5-4 and TRBJ1-2, with D perhaps TRBD1 (5 bases). The germline V and J ends were trimmed by 6 bases and 8 bases, with 26 bases remaining between them. CDR1 SGHNT and CDR2 YYREEE come from the germline V gene (reference sequence). The CDR3 has 16 residues.

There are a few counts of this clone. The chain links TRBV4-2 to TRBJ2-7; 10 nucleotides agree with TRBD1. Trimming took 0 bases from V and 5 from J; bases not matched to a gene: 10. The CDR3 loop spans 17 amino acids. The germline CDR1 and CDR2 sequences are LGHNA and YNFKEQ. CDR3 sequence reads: CASSQERVGTGDDEQYF. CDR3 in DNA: TGTGCCAGCAGCCAAGAACGGGTCGGGACAGGGGATGACGAGCAGTACTTC.

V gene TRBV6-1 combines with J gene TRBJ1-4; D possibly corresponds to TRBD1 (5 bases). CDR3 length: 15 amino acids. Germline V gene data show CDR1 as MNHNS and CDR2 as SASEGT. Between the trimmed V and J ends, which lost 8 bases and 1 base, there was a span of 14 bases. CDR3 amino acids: CASDFAGETNEKLFF. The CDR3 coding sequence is TGTGCCAGCGACTTCGCGGGGGAAACTAATGAAAAACTGTTTTTT.

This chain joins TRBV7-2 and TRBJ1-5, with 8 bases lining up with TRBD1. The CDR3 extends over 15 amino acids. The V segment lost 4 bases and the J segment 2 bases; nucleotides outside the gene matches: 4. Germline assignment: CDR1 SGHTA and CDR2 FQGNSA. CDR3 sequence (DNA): TGTGCCAGCAGCTCGGACAGGGTCGGCAATCAGCCCCAGCATTTT. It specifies CASSSDRVGNQPQHF. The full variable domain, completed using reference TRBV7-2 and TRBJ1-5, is GAGVSQSPSNKVTEKGKDVELRCDPISGHTALYWYRQSLGQGLEFLIYFQGNSAPDKSGLPSDRFSAERTGGSVSTLTIQRTQQEDSAVYLCASSSDRVGNQPQHFGDGTRLSIL.

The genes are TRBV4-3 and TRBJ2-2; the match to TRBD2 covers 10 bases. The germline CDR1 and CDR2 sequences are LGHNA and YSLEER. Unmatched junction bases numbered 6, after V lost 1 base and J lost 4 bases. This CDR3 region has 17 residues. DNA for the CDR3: TGCGCCAGCAGCCAAGGCCGGGTAGCGGGAGGCACCGGGGAGCTGTTTTTT. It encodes CASSQGRVAGGTGELFF.

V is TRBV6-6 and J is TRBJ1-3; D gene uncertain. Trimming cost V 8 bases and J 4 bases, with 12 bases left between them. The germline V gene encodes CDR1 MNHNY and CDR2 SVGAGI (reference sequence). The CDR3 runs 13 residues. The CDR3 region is CASVERRGNTIYF. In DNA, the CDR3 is TGTGCCAGCGTTGAGAGGCGCGGAAACACCATATATTTT.

The CDR3: CASSQGDRGADTQYF. As DNA, the CDR3 is TGCGCCAGCAGCCAAGGGGACAGGGGGGCAGATACGCAGTATTTT. The chain has TRBV4-1 and TRBJ2-3; 11 bases line up with TRBD1. Per germline, CDR1 MGHRA and CDR2 YSYEKL. The CDR3 loop spans 15 amino acids. The ends lost 1 base at V and 4 bases at J; junction bases unmatched: 1.

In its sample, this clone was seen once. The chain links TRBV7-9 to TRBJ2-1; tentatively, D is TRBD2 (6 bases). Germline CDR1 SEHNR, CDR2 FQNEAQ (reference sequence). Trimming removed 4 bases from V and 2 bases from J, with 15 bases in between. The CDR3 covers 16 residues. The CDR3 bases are TGTGCCAGCAGCTCCGGCCGGGGGAGCGCCTACAATGAGCAGTTCTTC. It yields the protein CASSSGRGSAYNEQFF.

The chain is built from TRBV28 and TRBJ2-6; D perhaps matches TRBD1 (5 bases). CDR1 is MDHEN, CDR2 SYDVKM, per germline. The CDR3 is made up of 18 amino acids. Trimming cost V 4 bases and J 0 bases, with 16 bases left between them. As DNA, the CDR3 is TGTGCCAGCAGTTCCCGGACACTCGCACTCTCTGGGGCCAACGTCCTGACTTTC. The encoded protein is CASSSRTLALSGANVLTF.

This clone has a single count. The CDR3 bases are TGTGCCAGCAGCTTAACAGAACTTAATGAAAAACTGTTTTTT. Protein product: CASSLTELNEKLFF. The V gene is TRBV7-9, the J gene TRBJ1-4; no clear D. CDR1 is SEHNR, CDR2 FQNEAQ, per germline (reference sequence). V lost 2 bases to trimming and J lost 4 bases, with 8 bases between them. The CDR3 runs to 14 residues.

CDR3 DNA sequence: TGTGCCACCTACGACACTGAAGCTTTCTTT. It specifies CATYDTEAFF. The chain has TRBV19 and TRBJ1-1; no clear D gene. Germline V lookup: CDR1 LNHDA, CDR2 SQIVND (reference sequence). V shed 10 bases and J shed 3 bases, with 6 bases lying between them. The CDR3 contains 10 residues.

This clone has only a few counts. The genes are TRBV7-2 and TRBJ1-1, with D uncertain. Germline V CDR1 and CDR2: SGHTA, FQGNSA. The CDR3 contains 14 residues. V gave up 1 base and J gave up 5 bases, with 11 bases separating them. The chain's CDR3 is CASSLESQVTEAFF. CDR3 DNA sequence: TGTGCCAGCAGCTTAGAGAGTCAGGTTACTGAAGCTTTCTTT.

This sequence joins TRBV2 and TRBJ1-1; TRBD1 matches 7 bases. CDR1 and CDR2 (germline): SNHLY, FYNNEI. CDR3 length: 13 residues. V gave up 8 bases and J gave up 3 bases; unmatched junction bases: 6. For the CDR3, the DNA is TGTGCCAGCCGGACCACAGGGGACACTGAAGCTTTCTTT. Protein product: CASRTTGDTEAFF.